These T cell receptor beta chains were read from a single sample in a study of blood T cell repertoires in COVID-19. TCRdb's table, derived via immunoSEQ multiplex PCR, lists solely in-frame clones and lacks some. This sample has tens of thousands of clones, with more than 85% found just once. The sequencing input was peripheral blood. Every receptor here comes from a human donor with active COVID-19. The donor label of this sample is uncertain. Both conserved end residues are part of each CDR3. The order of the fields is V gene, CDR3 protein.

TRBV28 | CASSFYSKPDTIYF
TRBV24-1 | CATSESGRAGTDTQYF
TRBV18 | CASSPITGTGTLNSPLHF
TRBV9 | CASSVGTSGNTGELFF
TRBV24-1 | CATSDSGLLSYEQYF
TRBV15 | CAASRDEAPGTLAYEQYF
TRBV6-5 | CASSTSGGTYEQYF
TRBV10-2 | CASSRGARETQYF
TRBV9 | CASSVGTSGATGELFF
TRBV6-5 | CASSQGGEQFF
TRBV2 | CASRAASGTYNEQFF
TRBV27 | CASSFGGSGNTIYF
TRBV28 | CASSSLGPGSDQPQHF
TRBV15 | CATSRDKTGRDGYTF
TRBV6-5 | CASSSGLSGRNAQFF
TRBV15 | CATSSRGQSEAFF
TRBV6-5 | CASSALGLAGVEQYF
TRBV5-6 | CASSLEGGLTSYEQYF
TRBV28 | CASSSGTSGYEQYF
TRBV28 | CASSSRDSNEQFF
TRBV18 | CASSPPSGDGYEQYF
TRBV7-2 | CASSLALGYTF
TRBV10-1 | CASSSGTRTDTQYF
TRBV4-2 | CASSPQGASNQPQHF
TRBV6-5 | CASIMNTEAFF
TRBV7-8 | CASSTRQGWETQYF
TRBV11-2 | CASSLVIAGTGELFF
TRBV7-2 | CASSSTSGRTNEQFF
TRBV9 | CASSATPNTEAFF
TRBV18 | CATSRNPGKGTSGRSYEQYF
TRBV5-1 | CASSLGRDTQYF
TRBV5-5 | CASSSRDTQYF
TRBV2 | CASSEGLAGEETQYF
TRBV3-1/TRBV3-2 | CASSQGGREGETQYF
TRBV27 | CASSLEVLGKQGQNTEAFF
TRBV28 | CASFSGGATYEQYF
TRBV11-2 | CASSLDRGQQETQYF
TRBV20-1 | CSASAVVADTQYF
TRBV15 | CATSRSLASHSDGELFF
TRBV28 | CASISGGELFF
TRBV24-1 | CATSDHRGPRETQYF
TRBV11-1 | CASSAQANSGNTIYF
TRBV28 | CASRPEGARSGANVLTF
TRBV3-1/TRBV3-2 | CASSPTTDRANEQFF
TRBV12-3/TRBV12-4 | CASSRGTAYEQYF